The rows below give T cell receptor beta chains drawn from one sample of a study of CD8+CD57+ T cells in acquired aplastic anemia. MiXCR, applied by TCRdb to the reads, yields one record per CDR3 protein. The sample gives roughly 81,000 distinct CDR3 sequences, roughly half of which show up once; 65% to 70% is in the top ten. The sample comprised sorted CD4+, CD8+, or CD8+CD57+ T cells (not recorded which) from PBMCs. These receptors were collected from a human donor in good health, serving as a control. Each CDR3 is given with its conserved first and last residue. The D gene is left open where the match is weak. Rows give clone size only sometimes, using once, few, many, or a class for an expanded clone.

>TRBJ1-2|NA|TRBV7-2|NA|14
CASSSRTALYGYTF
TGTGCCAGCAGCTCACGGACAGCCCTCTATGGCTACACCTTC
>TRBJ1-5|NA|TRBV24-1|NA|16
CATRDPHAGPNQPQHF
TGTGCCACCAGGGATCCCCACGCCGGGCCCAATCAGCCCCAGCATTTT
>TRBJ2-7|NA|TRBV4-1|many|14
CASSQDVEFYEQYF
TGCGCCAGCAGCCAAGACGTAGAGTTTTACGAGCAGTACTTC
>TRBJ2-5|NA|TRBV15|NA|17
CATSRDRVRVGRETQYF
TGTGCCACCAGCAGAGATCGTGTCCGAGTTGGTAGGGAGACCCAGTACTTC
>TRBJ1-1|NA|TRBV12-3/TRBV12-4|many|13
CASSRTGITEAFF
TGTGCCAGCAGCCGCACAGGGATTACTGAAGCTTTCTTT
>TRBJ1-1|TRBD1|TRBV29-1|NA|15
CSVLNPPGGLGEAFF
TGTAGCGTCCTCAATCCTCCAGGGGGCCTGGGGGAAGCTTTCTTT
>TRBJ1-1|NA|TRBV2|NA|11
CAGYRHTEAFF
TGTGCCGGCTACCGTCACACTGAGGCTTTCTTT
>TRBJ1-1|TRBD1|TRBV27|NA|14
CASSSGQGKSEAFF
TGTGCCAGCAGTTCAGGACAGGGCAAATCTGAAGCTTTCTTT
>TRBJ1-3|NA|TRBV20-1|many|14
CSASELGSGNTIYF
TGCAGTGCTTCCGAACTCGGCTCTGGAAACACCATATATTTT
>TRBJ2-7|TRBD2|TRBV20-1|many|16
CSARDLAGSGRSEQYF
TGCAGTGCTAGAGATCTGGCAGGTAGCGGGAGGAGCGAGCAGTACTTC
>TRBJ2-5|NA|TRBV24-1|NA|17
CATSDNPRVGVGETQYF
TGTGCCACCAGTGATAACCCCAGGGTAGGGGTAGGGGAGACCCAGTACTTC
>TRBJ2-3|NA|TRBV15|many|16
CATSRDWAGDSDTQYF
TGTGCCACCAGCAGAGATTGGGCAGGGGACTCAGATACGCAGTATTTT
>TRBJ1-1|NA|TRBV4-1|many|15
CASSQDLVGRSEAFF
TGCGCCAGCAGCCAAGATCTGGTGGGGCGGTCTGAAGCTTTCTTT
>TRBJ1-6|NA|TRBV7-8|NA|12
CASSARGSPLHF
TGTGCCAGCAGTGCACGCGGTTCACCCCTCCACTTT
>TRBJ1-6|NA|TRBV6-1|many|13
CASGGGQASPLHF
TGTGCCAGTGGAGGCGGTCAGGCCTCACCCCTCCACTTT
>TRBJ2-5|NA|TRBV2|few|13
CASKSDHQETQYF
TGTGCCAGCAAAAGCGACCACCAAGAGACCCAGTACTTC
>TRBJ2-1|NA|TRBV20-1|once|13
CSAAPWGANEQFF
TGCAGTGCAGCACCGTGGGGGGCTAATGAGCAGTTCTTC
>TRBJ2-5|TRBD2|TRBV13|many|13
CASSFTSGETQYF
TGTGCCAGCAGCTTTACTAGCGGAGAGACCCAGTACTTC
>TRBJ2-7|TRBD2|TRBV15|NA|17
CATSRDAGRGFSYEQYF
TGTGCCACCAGTCGGGACGCTGGGCGGGGGTTCTCCTACGAGCAGTACTTC
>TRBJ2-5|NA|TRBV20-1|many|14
CSASLEGGIETQYF
TGCAGTGCTAGTTTGGAGGGAGGTATAGAGACCCAGTACTTC
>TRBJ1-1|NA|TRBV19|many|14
CASRPSGLNTEAFF
TGTGCCAGTAGGCCGTCTGGCTTGAACACTGAAGCTTTCTTT
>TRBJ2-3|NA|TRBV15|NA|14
CATATEKSTDTQYF
TGTGCCACGGCGACAGAAAAGAGCACAGATACGCAGTATTTT
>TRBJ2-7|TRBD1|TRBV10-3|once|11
CATRQGWEQYF
TGTGCCACCCGACAGGGGTGGGAGCAGTACTTC
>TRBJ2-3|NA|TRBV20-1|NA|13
CSANKLGTDTQYF
TGCAGTGCTAACAAGTTGGGCACAGATACGCAGTATTTT
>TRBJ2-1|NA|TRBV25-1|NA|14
CASSPRRPYNEQFF
TGTGCCAGCAGCCCAAGGCGCCCTTACAATGAGCAGTTCTTC
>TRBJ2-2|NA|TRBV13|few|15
CASSLGETNTGELFF
TGTGCCAGCAGCTTGGGGGAAACGAACACCGGGGAGCTGTTTTTT
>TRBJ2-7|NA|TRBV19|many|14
CASSVGAEPYEQYF
TGTGCCAGTAGCGTTGGGGCAGAACCCTACGAGCAGTACTTC
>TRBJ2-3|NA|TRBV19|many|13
CASSIGAGDTQYF
TGTGCCAGTAGTATAGGAGCGGGAGATACGCAGTATTTT
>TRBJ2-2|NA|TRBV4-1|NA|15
CASSPGPLNTGELFF
TGCGCCAGCAGCCCCGGGCCCCTGAACACCGGGGAGCTGTTTTTT
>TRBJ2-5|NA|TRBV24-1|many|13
CATSEFYGETQYF
TGTGCCACCAGTGAATTCTATGGCGAGACCCAGTACTTC
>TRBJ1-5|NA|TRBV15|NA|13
CATSRDLLQPQHF
TGTGCCACCAGCAGAGATCTTCTTCAGCCCCAGCATTTT
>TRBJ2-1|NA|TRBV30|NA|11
CAWSVGGEQFF
TGTGCCTGGAGTGTAGGGGGTGAGCAGTTCTTC
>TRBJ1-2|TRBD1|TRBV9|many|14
CASSVGGGDYGYTF
TGTGCCAGCAGCGTAGGAGGGGGCGACTATGGCTACACCTTC
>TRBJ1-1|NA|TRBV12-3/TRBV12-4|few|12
CATSNGWTEAFF
TGTGCCACCTCTAACGGTTGGACTGAAGCTTTCTTT
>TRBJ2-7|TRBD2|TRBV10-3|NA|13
CAISDRGAYEQYF
TGTGCCATCAGTGACCGGGGGGCCTACGAGCAGTACTTC
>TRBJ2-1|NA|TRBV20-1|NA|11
CSASWGDEQFF
TGCAGTGCTAGTTGGGGGGATGAGCAGTTCTTC
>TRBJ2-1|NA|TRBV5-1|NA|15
CASSLTQNRYNEQFF
TGCGCCAGCAGCTTGACCCAAAATCGATACAATGAGCAGTTCTTC
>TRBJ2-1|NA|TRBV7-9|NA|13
CASSNGDYNEQFF
TGTGCCAGCAGCAACGGAGATTACAATGAGCAGTTCTTC
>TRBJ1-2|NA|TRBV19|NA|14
CASSNPGESYGYTF
TGTGCCAGTAGTAATCCAGGGGAGTCCTATGGCTACACCTTC
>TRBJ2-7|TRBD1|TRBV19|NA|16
CASSERTGTAGYEQYF
TGTGCCAGTAGTGAGCGAACCGGGACAGCCGGCTACGAGCAGTACTTC
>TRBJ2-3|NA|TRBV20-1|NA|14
CSARGADSTDTQYF
TGCAGTGCTAGAGGAGCGGACAGCACAGATACGCAGTATTTT
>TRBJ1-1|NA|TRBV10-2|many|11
CASSEGEKAFF
TGCGCCAGCAGTGAGGGGGAGAAAGCTTTCTTT
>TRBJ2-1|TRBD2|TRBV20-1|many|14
CSASSGGDYNEQFF
TGCAGTGCTAGTAGCGGGGGGGACTACAATGAGCAGTTCTTC
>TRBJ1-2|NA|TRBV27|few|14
CASSLTGSRNGYTF
TGTGCCAGCAGTTTAACTGGGTCGCGTAACGGCTACACCTTC
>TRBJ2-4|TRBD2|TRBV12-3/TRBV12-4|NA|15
CASSLPGEGPNIQYF
TGTGCCAGCAGTCTCCCGGGGGAGGGCCCAAACATTCAGTACTTC
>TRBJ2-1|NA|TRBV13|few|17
CASSPQGWGESRDEQFF
TGTGCCAGCAGCCCCCAAGGTTGGGGAGAGTCGAGGGATGAGCAGTTCTTC
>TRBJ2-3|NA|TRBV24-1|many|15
CATGYQGKGEDTQYF
TGTGCCACCGGCTATCAGGGAAAAGGAGAAGATACGCAGTATTTT
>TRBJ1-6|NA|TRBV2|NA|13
CASRASRGSPLHF
TGTGCCAGCAGGGCTTCGCGGGGTTCACCCCTCCACTTT
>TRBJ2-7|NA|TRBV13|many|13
CASSLGSSYEQYF
TGTGCCAGCAGCTTAGGCAGCTCCTACGAGCAGTACTTC